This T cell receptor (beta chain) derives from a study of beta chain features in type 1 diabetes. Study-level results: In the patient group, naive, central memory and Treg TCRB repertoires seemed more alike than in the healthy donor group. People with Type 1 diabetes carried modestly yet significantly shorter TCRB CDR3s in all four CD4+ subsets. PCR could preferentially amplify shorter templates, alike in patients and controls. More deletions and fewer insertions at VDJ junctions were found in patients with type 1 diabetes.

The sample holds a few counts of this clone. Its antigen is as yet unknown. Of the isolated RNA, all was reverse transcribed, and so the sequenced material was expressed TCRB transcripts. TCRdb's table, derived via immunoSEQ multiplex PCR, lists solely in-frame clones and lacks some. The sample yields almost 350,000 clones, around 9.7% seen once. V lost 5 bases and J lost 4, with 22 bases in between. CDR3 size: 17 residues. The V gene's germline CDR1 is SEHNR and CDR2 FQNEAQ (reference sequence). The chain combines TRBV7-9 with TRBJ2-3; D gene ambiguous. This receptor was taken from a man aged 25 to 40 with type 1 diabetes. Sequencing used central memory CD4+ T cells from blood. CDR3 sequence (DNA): TGTGCCAGCAGCCCCCCAGGCCGGACGGATGGGGCAGATACGCAGTATTTT. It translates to CASSPPGRTDGADTQYF. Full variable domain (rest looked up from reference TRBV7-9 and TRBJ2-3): DTGVSQNPRHKITKRGQNVTFRCDPISEHNRLYWYRQTLGQGPEFLTYFQNEAQLEKSRLLSDRFSAERPKGSFSTLEIQRTEQGDSAMYLCASSPPGRTDGADTQYFGPGTRLTVL.